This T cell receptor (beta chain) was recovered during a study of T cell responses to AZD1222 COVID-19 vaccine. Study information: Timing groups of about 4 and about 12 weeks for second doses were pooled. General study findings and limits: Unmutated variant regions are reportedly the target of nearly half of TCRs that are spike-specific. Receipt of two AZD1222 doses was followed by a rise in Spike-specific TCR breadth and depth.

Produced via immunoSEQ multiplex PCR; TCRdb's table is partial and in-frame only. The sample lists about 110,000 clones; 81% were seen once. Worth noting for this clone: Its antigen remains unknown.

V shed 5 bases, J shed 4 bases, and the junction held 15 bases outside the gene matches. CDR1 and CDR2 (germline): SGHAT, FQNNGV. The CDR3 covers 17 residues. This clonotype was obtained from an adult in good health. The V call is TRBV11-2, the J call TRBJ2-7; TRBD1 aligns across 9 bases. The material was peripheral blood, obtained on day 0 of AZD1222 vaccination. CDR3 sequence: CASSPTRVVQGAYEQYF. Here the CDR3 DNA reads TGTGCCAGCAGCCCAACCCGGGTCGTACAGGGGGCGTACGAGCAGTACTTC.